These T cell receptor beta chains were read from a single sample in a study of cytomegalovirus exposure and HLA in healthy donors. TCRdb's table, derived via immunoSEQ multiplex PCR, lists solely in-frame clones and lacks some. The sample includes 150,000 to 200,000 clones, over 65% of them seen just once. Sequencing was done on a sample of PBMCs. The source is a man between 18 and 35 years old in good health and CMV-seropositive. Each CDR3 is given with its conserved first and last residue. The D gene is left open where the match is weak.

D gene	V gene	J gene	CDR3 protein
TRBD1	TRBV19	TRBJ1-1	CASSIDPRTGTGSEAFF
.	TRBV9	TRBJ1-4	CASSVQTGGVEKLFF
.	TRBV12-5	TRBJ2-5	CASGLWGREETQYF
TRBD1	TRBV25-1	TRBJ2-5	CASRGRDRGRLETQYF
.	TRBV25-1	TRBJ1-4	CASSVSATNEKLFF
.	TRBV18	TRBJ2-1	CASSPLEASSSYNEQFF
TRBD2	TRBV5-5	TRBJ2-1	CASSRPERGSSYNEQFF
.	TRBV25-1	TRBJ2-7	CASSADTYEQYF
TRBD1	TRBV28	TRBJ1-1	CASSPGDRRNTEAFF
.	TRBV30	TRBJ2-3	CAWKRREYTDTQYF
TRBD2	TRBV9	TRBJ2-3	CASSVSREIWDTQYF
TRBD2	TRBV29-1	TRBJ2-1	CSVSGLAGGLNEQFF
TRBD2	TRBV30	TRBJ2-1	CAWRAGPNNEQFF
.	TRBV7-2	TRBJ2-7	CASSFRQGRAEQYF
.	TRBV7-2	TRBJ1-5	CASSLYPRNQPQHF
TRBD1	TRBV7-8	TRBJ1-5	CASSSRGRGDQPQHF
TRBD2	TRBV15	TRBJ2-1	CATSRDRASGSDEQFF
.	TRBV4-3	TRBJ2-6	CASSHRGGTGANVLTF
.	TRBV6-5	TRBJ2-7	CASRSTGYEQYF
TRBD1	TRBV4-3	TRBJ2-7	CASSQDVAGGFYEQYF
.	TRBV7-7	TRBJ2-1	CASSSSRGSYNEQFF
.	TRBV9	TRBJ2-1	CATQETAGVAYNEQFF
TRBD1	TRBV4-3	TRBJ1-1	CASSQRTGSTEAFF
.	TRBV9	TRBJ2-2	CASSVEGASANTGELFF
TRBD2	TRBV30	TRBJ2-7	CAWTAGGYEQYF
TRBD2	TRBV6-1	TRBJ2-1	CASRGLAAYNEQFF
.	TRBV6-1	TRBJ2-7	CASGLLGYEQYF
.	TRBV23-1	TRBJ2-1	CASSRGYEQFF
TRBD1	TRBV5-1	TRBJ2-3	CASSSGTGERDTQYF
TRBD1	TRBV27	TRBJ2-7	CASSFAGTGPYEQYF
.	TRBV5-1	TRBJ2-1	CASSLFSSSSYNEQFF